Each of the 2 T cell receptor beta chains below was sequenced from the same sample in a study of blood T cell repertoires in COVID-19. Repertoires were generated with immunoSEQ multiplex PCR, while TCRdb's copy carries only in-frame clones and drops some. The sample lists hundreds of thousands of clones, roughly 80% occurring once. The sample taken for sequencing was PBMCs or T cells enriched from blood (not recorded which). These receptors all come from a man in his forties or fifties who had been exposed to COVID-19.

The gene calls are TRBV28 and TRBJ2-7; TRBD2 agrees at 8 bases. The CDR3 is made up of 12 amino acids. Trimming at V came to 5 bases and at J to 12 bases, leaving 9 bases not matched to a gene. Germline CDR1 and CDR2: MDHEN and SYDVKM. The CDR3 loop reads CASSPQSGRGYF. In DNA, the CDR3 is TGTGCCAGCAGTCCCCAGAGCGGGAGAGGGTACTTC.

This sequence joins TRBV5-1 and TRBJ1-4; D is possibly TRBD1 (6 bases). Germline CDR1 reads SGHRS; CDR2 reads YFSETQ. With 10 bases removed from V and 10 bases from J, the gap between germline ends came to 20 bases. The CDR3 is 13 amino acids. The CDR3 nucleotides read TGCGCCCCGGACGGGACACGCGGGCGAAAACTGTTTTTT. Amino acids: CAPDGTRGRKLFF.